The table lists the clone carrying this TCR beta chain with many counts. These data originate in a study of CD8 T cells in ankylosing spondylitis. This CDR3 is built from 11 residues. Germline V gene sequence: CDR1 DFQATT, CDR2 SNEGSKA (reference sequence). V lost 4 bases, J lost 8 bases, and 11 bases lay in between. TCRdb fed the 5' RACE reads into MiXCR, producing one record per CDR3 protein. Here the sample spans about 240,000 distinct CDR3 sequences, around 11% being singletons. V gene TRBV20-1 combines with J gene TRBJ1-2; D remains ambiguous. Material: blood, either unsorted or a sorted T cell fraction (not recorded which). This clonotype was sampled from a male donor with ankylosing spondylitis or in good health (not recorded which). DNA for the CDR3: TGCAGTGCTACCTTGGCAGCCGGCTACACCTTC. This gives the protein CSATLAAGYTF.